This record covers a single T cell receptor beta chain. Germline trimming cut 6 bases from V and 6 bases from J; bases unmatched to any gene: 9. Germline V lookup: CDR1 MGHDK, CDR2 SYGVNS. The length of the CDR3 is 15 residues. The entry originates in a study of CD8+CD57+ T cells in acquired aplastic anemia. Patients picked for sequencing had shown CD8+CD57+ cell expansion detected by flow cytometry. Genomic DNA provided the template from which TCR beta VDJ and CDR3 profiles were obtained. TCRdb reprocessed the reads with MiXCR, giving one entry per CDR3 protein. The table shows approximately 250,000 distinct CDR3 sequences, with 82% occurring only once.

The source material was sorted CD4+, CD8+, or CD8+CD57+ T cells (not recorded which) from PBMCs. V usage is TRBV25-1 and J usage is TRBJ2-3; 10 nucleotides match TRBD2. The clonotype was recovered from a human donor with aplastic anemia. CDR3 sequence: CASSEVAGGPDTQYF. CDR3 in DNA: TGTGCCAGCAGCGAAGTAGCGGGGGGTCCCGATACGCAGTATTTT.